This T cell receptor beta chain was found in a study of shared clonotypes between healthy human individuals. Assay: immunoSEQ multiplex PCR; the TCRdb copy retains only in-frame clones and omits some. Of 1.6 million or so clones in the sample, 98% were seen once. After removal of 4 bases from V and 4 bases from J, the junction contained 12 bases not matched to a gene. Germline V gives CDR1 LGHNA, CDR2 YNFKEQ. The CDR3 spans 19 residues. The TCR was taken from a young man in good health. The sample taken for sequencing was naive CD4+ T cells sorted from blood. The subset here: CD45RA+ positively selected. The V call is TRBV4-2, the J call TRBJ2-3, with TRBD2 matching 15 bases. CDR3 DNA: TGTGCCAGCAGCCCTGGGTTGGGACTAGCGGGAGGCGAGGCAGATACGCAGTATTTT. Its translation: CASSPGLGLAGGEADTQYF.